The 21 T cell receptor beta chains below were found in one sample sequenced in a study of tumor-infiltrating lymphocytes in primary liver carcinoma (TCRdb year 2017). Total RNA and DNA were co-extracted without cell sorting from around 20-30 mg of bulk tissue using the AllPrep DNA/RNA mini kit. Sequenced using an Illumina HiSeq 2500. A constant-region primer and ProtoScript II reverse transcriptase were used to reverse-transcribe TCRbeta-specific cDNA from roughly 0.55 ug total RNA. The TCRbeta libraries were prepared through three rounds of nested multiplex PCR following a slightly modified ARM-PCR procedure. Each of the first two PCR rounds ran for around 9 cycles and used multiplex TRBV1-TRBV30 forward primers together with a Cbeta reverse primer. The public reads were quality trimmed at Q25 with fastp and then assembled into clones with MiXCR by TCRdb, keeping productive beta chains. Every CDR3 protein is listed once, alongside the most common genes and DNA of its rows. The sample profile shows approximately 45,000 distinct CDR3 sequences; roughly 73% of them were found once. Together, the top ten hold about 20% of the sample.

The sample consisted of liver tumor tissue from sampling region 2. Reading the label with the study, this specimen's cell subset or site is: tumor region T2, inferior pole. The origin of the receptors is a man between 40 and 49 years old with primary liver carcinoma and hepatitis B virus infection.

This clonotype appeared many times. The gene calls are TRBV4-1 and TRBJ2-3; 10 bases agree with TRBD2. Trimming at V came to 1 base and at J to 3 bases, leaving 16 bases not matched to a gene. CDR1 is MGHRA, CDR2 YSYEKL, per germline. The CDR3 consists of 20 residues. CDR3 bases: TGCGCCAGCAGCCAAGGCTTTAAGGGACCGGCAGCGGGAGGGACAGATACGCAGTATTTT. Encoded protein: CASSQGFKGPAAGGTDTQYF.

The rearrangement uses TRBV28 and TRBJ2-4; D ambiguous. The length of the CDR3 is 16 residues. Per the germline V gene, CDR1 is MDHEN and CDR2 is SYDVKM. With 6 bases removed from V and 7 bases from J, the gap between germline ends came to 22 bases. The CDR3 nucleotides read TGTGCCAGCAGCGATCAAGAGCCCATAGCCGATAACATTCAGTACTTC. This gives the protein CASSDQEPIADNIQYF.

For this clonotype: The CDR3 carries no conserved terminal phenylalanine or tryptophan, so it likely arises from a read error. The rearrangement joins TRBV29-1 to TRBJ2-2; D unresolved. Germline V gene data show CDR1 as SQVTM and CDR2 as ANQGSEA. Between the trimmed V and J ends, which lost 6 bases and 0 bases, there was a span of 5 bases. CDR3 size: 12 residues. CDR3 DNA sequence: TGCAGCGTCTCAACGAACACCGGGGAGCTGTTTCTT. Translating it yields CSVSTNTGELFL.

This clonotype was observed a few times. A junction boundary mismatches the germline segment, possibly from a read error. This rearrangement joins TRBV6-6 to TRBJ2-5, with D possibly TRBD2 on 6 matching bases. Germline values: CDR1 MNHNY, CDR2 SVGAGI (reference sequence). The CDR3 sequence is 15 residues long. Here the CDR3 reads CASSYLGGGQDTQYF. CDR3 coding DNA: TGTGCCAGCAGTTACTTGGGTGGAGGGCAAGATACCCAGTACTTC.

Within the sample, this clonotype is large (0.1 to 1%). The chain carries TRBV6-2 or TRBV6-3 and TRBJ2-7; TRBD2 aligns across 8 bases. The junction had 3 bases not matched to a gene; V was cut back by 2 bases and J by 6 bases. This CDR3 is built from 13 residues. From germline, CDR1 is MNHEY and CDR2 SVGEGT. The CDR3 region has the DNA TGTGCCAGCAGTTACGGACTAGCAACCGAGCAGTACTTC. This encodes CASSYGLATEQYF.

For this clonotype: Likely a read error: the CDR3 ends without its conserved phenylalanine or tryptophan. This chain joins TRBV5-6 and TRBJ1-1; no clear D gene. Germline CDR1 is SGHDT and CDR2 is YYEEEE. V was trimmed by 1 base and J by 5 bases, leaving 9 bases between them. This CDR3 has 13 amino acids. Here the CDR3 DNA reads TGTGCCAGCAGCTTGTCTGGAAGGACTGAAGCTTTCTCT. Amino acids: CASSLSGRTEAFS.

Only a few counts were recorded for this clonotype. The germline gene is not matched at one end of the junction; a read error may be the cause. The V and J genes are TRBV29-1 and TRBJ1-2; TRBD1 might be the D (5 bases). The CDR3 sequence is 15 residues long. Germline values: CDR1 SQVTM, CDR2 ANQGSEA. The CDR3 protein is CSVGQGWCMGYGCTF. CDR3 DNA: TGCAGCGTTGGGCAGGGCTGGTGCATGGGCTATGGCTGCACCTTC.

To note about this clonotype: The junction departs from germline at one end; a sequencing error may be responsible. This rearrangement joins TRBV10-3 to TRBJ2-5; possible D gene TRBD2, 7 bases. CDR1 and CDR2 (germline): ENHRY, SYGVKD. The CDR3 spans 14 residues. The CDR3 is CAIGGGALREAQYF. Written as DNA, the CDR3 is TGTGCCATCGGAGGGGGGGCCCTACGAGAGGCCCAGTACTTC.

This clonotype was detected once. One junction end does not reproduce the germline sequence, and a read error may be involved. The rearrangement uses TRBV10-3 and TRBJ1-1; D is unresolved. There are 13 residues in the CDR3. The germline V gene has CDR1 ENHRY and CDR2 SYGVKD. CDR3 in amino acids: CAISDHQNIEAFF. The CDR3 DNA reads TGTGCCATCAGTGATCATCAGAACATTGAAGCTTTCTTT.

The CDR3 nucleotides read TGTGCCATTAGCCAAGGACAGGGGATAGAAGCTTTCTTT. Encoded protein: CAISQGQGIEAFF. This chain connects TRBV14 to TRBJ1-1; 9 bases are a match to TRBD1. The CDR3 consists of 13 residues. V lost 10 bases to trimming and J lost 8 bases; unmatched junction nucleotides: 11. Germline CDR1 reads SGHDN; CDR2 reads FVKESK.

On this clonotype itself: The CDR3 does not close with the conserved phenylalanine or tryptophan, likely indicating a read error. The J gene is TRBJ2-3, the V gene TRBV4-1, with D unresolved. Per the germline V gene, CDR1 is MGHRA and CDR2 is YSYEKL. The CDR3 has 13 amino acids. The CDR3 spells CTSSQVSTDTQYL. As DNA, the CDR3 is TGCACCAGCAGCCAAGTAAGCACAGATACGCAGTATCTT.

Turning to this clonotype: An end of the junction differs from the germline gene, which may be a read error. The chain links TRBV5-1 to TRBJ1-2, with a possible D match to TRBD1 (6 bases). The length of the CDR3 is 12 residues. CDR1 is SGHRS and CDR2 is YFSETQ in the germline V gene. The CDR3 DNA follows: TGTGCCAGCGGCTCAGGGGACTATGGCTACACCTTC. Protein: CASGSGDYGYTF.

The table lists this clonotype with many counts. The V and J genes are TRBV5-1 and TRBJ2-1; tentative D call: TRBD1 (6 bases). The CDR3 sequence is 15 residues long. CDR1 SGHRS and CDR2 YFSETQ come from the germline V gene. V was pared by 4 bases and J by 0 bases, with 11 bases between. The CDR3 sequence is CASSTQGSSYNEQFF. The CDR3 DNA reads TGCGCCAGCAGCACCCAGGGGTCCTCCTACAATGAGCAGTTCTTC.

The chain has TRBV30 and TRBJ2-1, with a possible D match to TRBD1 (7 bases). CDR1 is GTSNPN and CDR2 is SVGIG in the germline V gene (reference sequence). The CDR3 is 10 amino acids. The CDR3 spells CAGGTDEQFF. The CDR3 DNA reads TGTGCTGGGGGGACAGATGAGCAGTTCTTC.

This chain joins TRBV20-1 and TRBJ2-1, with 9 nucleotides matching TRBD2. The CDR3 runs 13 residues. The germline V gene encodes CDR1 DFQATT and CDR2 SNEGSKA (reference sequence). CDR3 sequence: CRGPAPSGVEQFF. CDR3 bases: TGCAGAGGTCCAGCCCCTAGCGGGGTAGAGCAGTTCTTC.

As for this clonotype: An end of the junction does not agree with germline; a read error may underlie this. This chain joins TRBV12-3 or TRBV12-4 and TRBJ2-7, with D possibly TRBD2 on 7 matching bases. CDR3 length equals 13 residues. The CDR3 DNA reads TGTGCCAACAGTTTTGGGGGGGCCGGGGAGCAGTACTTC. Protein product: CANSFGGAGEQYF.

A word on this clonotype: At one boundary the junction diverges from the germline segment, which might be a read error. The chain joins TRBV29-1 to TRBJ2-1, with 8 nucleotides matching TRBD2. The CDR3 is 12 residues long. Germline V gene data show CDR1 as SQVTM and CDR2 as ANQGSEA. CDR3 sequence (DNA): TGCAGCGTTGCGACCAGCGGGGGTGAGCTGTTTTTC. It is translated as CSVATSGGELFF.

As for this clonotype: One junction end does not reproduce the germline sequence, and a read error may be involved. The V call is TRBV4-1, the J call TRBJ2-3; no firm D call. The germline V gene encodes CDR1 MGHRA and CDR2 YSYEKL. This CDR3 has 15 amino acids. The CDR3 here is CASSQDSRSADTRYF. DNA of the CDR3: TGCGCCAGCAGCCAAGACAGTAGGAGCGCAGATACGCGGTATTTT.

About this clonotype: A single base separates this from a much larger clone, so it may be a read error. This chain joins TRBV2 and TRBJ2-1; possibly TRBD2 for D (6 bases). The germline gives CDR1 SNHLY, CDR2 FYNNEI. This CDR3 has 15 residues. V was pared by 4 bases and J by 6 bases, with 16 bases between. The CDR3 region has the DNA TGTGCCAGCAGTGTTTACGGGAGTGCCCTCAATGAGCAGTTCTTC. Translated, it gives CASSVYGSALNEQFF. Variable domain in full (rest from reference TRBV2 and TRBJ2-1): EPEVTQTPSHQVTQMGQEVILRCVPISNHLYFYWYRQILGQKVEFLVSFYNNEISEKSEIFDDQFSVERPDGSNFTLKIRSTKLEDSAMYFCASSVYGSALNEQFFGPGTRLTVL.

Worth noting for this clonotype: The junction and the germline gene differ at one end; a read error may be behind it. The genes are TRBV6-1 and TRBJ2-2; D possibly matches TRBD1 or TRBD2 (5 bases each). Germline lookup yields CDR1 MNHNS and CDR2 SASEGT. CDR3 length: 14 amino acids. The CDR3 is CTSKPGTGTGELFF. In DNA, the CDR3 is TGTACCAGCAAACCGGGGACGGGCACCGGGGAACTGTTTTTT.

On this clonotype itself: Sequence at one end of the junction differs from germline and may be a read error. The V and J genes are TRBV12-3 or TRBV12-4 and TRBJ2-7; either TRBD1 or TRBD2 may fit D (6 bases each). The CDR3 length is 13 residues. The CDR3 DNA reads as TGTGTCAGCAAAGGGGGGATTTGGTACGAGCAGTACTTC. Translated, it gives CVSKGGIWYEQYF.